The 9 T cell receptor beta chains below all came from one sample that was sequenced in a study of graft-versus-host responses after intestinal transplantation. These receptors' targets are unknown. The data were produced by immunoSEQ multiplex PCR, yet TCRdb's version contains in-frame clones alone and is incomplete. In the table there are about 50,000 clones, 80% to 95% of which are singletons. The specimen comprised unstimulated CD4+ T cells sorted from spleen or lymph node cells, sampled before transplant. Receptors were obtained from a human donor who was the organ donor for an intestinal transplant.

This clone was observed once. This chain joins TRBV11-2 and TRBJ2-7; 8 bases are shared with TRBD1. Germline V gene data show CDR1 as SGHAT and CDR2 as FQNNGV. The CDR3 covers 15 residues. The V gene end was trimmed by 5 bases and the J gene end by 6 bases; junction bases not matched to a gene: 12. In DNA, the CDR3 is TGTGCCAGCAGCATAGTCCGCGACAGGGGTGTCGAGCAGTACTTC. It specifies CASSIVRDRGVEQYF. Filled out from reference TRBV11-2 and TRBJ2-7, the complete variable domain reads EAGVAQSPRYKIIEKRQSVAFWCNPISGHATLYWYQQILGQGPKLLIQFQNNGVVDDSQLPKDRFSAERLKGVDSTLKIQPAKLEDSAVYLCASSIVRDRGVEQYFGPGTRLTVT.

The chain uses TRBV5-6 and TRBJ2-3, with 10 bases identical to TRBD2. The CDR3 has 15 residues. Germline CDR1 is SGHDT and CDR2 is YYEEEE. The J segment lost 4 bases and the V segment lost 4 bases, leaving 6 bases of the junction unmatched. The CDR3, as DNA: TGTGCCAGCAGCGCCCTAGCGGGAGAAGCAGATACGCAGTATTTT. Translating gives CASSALAGEADTQYF.

The DNA for the CDR3 is TGTGCCAGCAGCTTGGATATGGGGGCAGAGACCCAGTACTTC. It yields the protein CASSLDMGAETQYF. The gene calls are TRBV5-6 and TRBJ2-5; TRBD1 is a possible D gene (6 bases). CDR1 is SGHDT and CDR2 is YYEEEE in the germline V gene. V lost 0 bases, J lost 4 bases, and 10 bases lay in between. The CDR3 sequence is 14 residues long.

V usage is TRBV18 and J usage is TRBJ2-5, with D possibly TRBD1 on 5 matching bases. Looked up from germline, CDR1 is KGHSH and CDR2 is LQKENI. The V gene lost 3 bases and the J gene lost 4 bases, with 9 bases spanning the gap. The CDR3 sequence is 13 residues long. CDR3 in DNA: TGTGCCAGCTCACCGGGCCAGGGAGAGACCCAGTACTTC. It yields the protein CASSPGQGETQYF. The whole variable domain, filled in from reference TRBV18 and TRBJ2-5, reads NAGVMQNPRHLVRRRGQEARLRCSPMKGHSHVYWYRQLPEEGLKFMVYLQKENIIDESGMPKERFSAEFPKEGPSILRIQQVVRGDSAAYFCASSPGQGETQYFGPGTRLLVL.

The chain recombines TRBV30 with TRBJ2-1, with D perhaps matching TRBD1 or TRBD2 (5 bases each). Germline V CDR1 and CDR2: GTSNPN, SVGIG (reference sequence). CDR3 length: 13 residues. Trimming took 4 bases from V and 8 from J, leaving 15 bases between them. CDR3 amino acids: CAWTGLGHHEQFF. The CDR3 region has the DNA TGTGCCTGGACGGGGTTGGGGCACCATGAGCAGTTCTTC.

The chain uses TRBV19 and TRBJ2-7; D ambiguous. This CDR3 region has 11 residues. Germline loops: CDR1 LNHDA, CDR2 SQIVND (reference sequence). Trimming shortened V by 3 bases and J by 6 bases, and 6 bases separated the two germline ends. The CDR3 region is CASSMESEQYF. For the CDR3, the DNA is TGTGCCAGTAGTATGGAGTCCGAGCAGTACTTC.

CDR3 sequence reads: CASTGLYGYEQYF. In nucleotides, the CDR3 is TGTGCCAGTACAGGGCTTTACGGCTACGAGCAGTACTTC. V usage is TRBV6-5 and J usage is TRBJ2-7; D is perhaps TRBD1 (6 bases). V gave up 9 bases and J gave up 3 bases, with 15 bases separating them. Germline V gene lookup returns CDR1 MNHEY and CDR2 SVGAGI. There are 13 residues in the CDR3.

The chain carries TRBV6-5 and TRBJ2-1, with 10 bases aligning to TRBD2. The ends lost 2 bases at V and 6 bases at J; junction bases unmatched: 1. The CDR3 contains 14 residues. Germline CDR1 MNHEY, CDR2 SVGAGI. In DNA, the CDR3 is TGTGCCAGCAGTTACAGCGGGAGGGCCAATGAGCAGTTCTTC. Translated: CASSYSGRANEQFF.

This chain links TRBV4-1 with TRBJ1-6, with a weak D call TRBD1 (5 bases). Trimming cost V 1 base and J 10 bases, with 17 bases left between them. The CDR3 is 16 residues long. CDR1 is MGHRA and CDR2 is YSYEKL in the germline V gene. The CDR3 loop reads CASSQGPRGYRSPLHF. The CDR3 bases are TGCGCCAGCAGCCAAGGCCCCCGGGGGTATCGGTCACCCCTCCACTTT.